The 22 T cell receptor beta chains given below trace back to one sample, sequenced in a study of cytomegalovirus exposure and HLA in healthy donors. The PCR had 60 Vbeta and 13 Jbeta primers. Libraries were prepared by immunoSEQ multiplex PCR; TCRdb keeps only in-frame clonotypes and omits some of them. This table has roughly 66,000 clones, roughly 69% appearing once. The sample taken for sequencing was PBMCs. The receptors were sampled from a woman in her forties or fifties in good health and CMV-seronegative.

The gene calls are TRBV5-6 and TRBJ1-4; 8 bases agree with TRBD1. CDR3 length: 14 residues. Germline trimming cut 2 bases from V and 5 bases from J; bases unmatched to any gene: 2. Germline V gene sequence: CDR1 SGHDT, CDR2 YYEEEE. The CDR3 region is CASSFDRGNEKLFF. The CDR3 nucleotides read TGTGCCAGCAGCTTCGACAGGGGAAATGAAAAACTGTTTTTT.

The table lists this clone with a count of one. The chain joins TRBV19 to TRBJ1-5; D gene unclear. This CDR3 comprises 18 residues. CDR1 and CDR2 (germline): LNHDA, SQIVND (reference sequence). Deletions cut 5 bases from V and 0 bases from J, with 20 bases between. CDR3 protein: CASSGQLSPLYSNQPQHF. The CDR3 nucleotides read TGTGCCAGTAGTGGGCAGCTCTCCCCCCTGTATAGCAATCAGCCCCAGCATTTT.

The V and J genes are TRBV6-5 and TRBJ2-1; 9 nucleotides line up with TRBD2. The CDR3 has 16 residues. From germline, CDR1 is MNHEY and CDR2 SVGAGI. The trim removed 2 bases at V and 10 bases at J, leaving 12 bases unmatched. CDR3 sequence: CASSYGLAGTLGEQFF. CDR3 bases: TGTGCCAGCAGTTACGGCCTAGCGGGAACCCTAGGGGAGCAGTTCTTC.

This sequence joins TRBV27 and TRBJ1-1; D perhaps matches TRBD1 (6 bases). CDR3 size: 15 residues. Trimming took 4 bases from V and 1 from J, leaving 13 bases between them. CDR1 is MNHEY, CDR2 SMNVEV, per germline (reference sequence). CDR3 residues: CASSSYRAPNTEAFF. CDR3 nucleotides: TGTGCCAGCAGTTCCTACAGGGCGCCGAACACTGAAGCTTTCTTT.

CDR3 region: CASVYGTGPYEQYF. DNA of the CDR3: TGTGCCTCCGTTTACGGGACAGGGCCCTACGAGCAGTACTTC. The rearrangement uses TRBV5-6 and TRBJ2-7; 9 nucleotides agree with TRBD1. Germline trimming cut 10 bases from V and 2 bases from J; bases unmatched to any gene: 10. The V gene's germline CDR1 is SGHDT and CDR2 YYEEEE. The CDR3 runs to 14 residues.

Concerning this clone itself: A junction boundary mismatches the germline segment, possibly from a read error. The chain links TRBV2 to TRBJ2-4; D may be TRBD2 (6 bases). Germline V gene lookup returns CDR1 SNHLY and CDR2 FYNNEI. This CDR3 is 14 amino acids long. The DNA of the CDR3 is TGTGCCAGCAGTGATCCAGGGAGGAAAAGCATTCAGTACTTC. The encoded protein is CASSDPGRKSIQYF.

In this sample, this clone turned up a few times. This rearrangement joins TRBV7-9 to TRBJ1-1; no clear D. V was cut by 5 bases and J by 5 bases, with 12 bases left in between. Germline V gives CDR1 SEHNR, CDR2 FQNEAQ (reference sequence). The CDR3 covers 13 residues. CDR3 bases: TGTGCCAGCAGCCAATATCAGGAAACTGAAGCTTTCTTT. Its translation is CASSQYQETEAFF. The whole variable domain, filled in from reference TRBV7-9 and TRBJ1-1, reads DTGVSQNPRHKITKRGQNVTFRCDPISEHNRLYWYRQTLGQGPEFLTYFQNEAQLEKSRLLSDRFSAERPKGSFSTLEIQRTEQGDSAMYLCASSQYQETEAFFGQGTRLTVV.

This rearrangement joins TRBV12-5 to TRBJ1-2; maybe TRBD1 (5 bases). CDR1 LGHNT and CDR2 FRNRAP come from the germline V gene. The CDR3 loop spans 17 amino acids. Deletions cut 5 bases from V and 5 bases from J, with 24 bases between. CDR3 sequence (DNA): TGTGCTAGTGGTGCAGGCAGTACAGGAGTGGGTGCGTATGGCTACACCTTC. Amino acids: CASGAGSTGVGAYGYTF.

This clone has more than one count but fewer than ten. J is TRBJ2-7 and V is TRBV7-2; 7 nucleotides match TRBD1. Per the germline V gene, CDR1 is SGHTA and CDR2 is FQGNSA. The V gene end was trimmed by 4 bases and the J gene end by 4 bases; junction bases not matched to a gene: 13. CDR3 length equals 16 residues. This CDR3 reads CASSSNRARGMYEQYF. In DNA form, the CDR3 reads TGTGCCAGCAGCTCCAACAGGGCCAGGGGGATGTACGAGCAGTACTTC.

The V gene is TRBV14, the J gene TRBJ2-1; perhaps TRBD2 as D (5 bases). Germline-derived CDR1 and CDR2 are SGHDN and FVKESK. The CDR3 is made up of 17 amino acids. Trimming took off 1 base at V and 2 bases at J, with 15 bases between the two ends. The CDR3 spells CASSQGGSNSAYNEQFF. CDR3 DNA sequence: TGTGCCAGCAGCCAAGGAGGGTCTAATTCAGCCTACAATGAGCAGTTCTTC. Supplemented by reference TRBV14 and TRBJ2-1, the full variable domain reads EAGVTQFPSHSVIEKGQTVTLRCDPISGHDNLYWYRRVMGKEIKFLLHFVKESKQDESGMPNNRFLAERTGGTYSTLKVQPAELEDSGVYFCASSQGGSNSAYNEQFFGPGTRLTVL.

The chain couples TRBV5-1 to TRBJ1-2; D not certain. This CDR3 contains 14 residues. V dropped 1 base and J dropped 4 bases, with 11 bases sitting between them. Germline values: CDR1 SGHRS, CDR2 YFSETQ. For the CDR3, the DNA is TGCGCCAGCAGCTTGCGCGGCCAGATCTATGGCTACACCTTC. This gives the protein CASSLRGQIYGYTF.

V gene TRBV6-6 combines with J gene TRBJ2-2; D remains ambiguous. This CDR3 is built from 11 residues. Per germline, CDR1 MNHNY and CDR2 SVGAGI (reference sequence). Trimming cost V 6 bases and J 6 bases, with 5 bases left between them. CDR3 residues: CASREAGELFF. CDR3 in DNA: TGTGCCAGCAGAGAGGCCGGGGAGCTGTTTTTT.

This clone was seen a handful of times. The rearrangement uses TRBV5-4 and TRBJ1-1; TRBD1 matches at 11 bases. This CDR3 has 16 amino acids. The germline V gene has CDR1 SGHNT and CDR2 YYREEE (reference sequence). V lost 2 bases to trimming and J lost 1 base; unmatched junction nucleotides: 4. In nucleotides, the CDR3 is TGTGCCAGCAGCTTATCCGGACAGGGGGCGAACACTGAAGCTTTCTTT. It codes for CASSLSGQGANTEAFF.

The chain is built from TRBV7-2 and TRBJ2-7; TRBD2 agrees at 7 bases. The CDR3 has 15 residues. CDR1 is SGHTA and CDR2 is FQGNSA in the germline V gene. The V and J ends lost 4 bases and 5 bases, in that order; junction bases with no gene match: 11. CDR3 sequence reads: CASSSLRAGTHEQYF. Here the CDR3 DNA reads TGTGCCAGCAGCTCACTACGAGCGGGGACCCACGAGCAGTACTTC.

This CDR3 reads CASSLVGTSREETQYF. The CDR3 DNA is TGTGCCAGCAGCTTGGTAGGGACTAGCCGAGAGGAGACCCAGTACTTC. This chain links TRBV5-4 with TRBJ2-5, with 9 positions matching TRBD2. Germline loops: CDR1 SGHNT, CDR2 YYREEE (reference sequence). The ends lost 0 bases at V and 5 bases at J; junction bases unmatched: 8. The CDR3 is 16 amino acids.

CDR3 residues: CASSGEGGLAYNEQFF. CDR3 bases: TGTGCCAGCAGCGGGGAGGGGGGACTCGCCTACAATGAGCAGTTCTTC. This chain uses TRBV9 with TRBJ2-1; D is perhaps TRBD2 (7 bases). The CDR3 sequence is 16 residues long. The germline gives CDR1 SGDLS, CDR2 YYNGEE. Trimming stripped 3 bases from V and 2 bases from J, with 15 bases between.

V usage is TRBV11-2 and J usage is TRBJ1-2; possibly TRBD1 for D (6 bases). There are 15 residues in the CDR3. Deletions cut 1 base from V and 7 bases from J, with 16 bases between. CDR1 and CDR2 from the germline V gene are SGHAT and FQNNGV. CDR3 DNA: TGTGCCAGCAGCTTAGTGGGACCAGGGGATATTGGCTACACCTTC. It translates to CASSLVGPGDIGYTF.

This clone came up a few times. This sequence joins TRBV27 and TRBJ2-6; 7 bases map to TRBD2. CDR1 and CDR2 (germline): MNHEY, SMNVEV (reference sequence). The CDR3 has 16 residues. Germline trimming cut 8 bases from V and 4 bases from J; bases unmatched to any gene: 11. The CDR3: CASHIYGGTGANVLTF. Here the CDR3 DNA reads TGTGCCAGCCACATTTACGGGGGGACCGGGGCCAACGTCCTGACTTTC. The variable domain in full, with the rest retrieved from reference TRBV27 and TRBJ2-6, is EAQVTQNPRYLITVTGKKLTVTCSQNMNHEYMSWYRQDPGLGLRQIYYSMNVEVTDKGDVPEGYKVSRKEKRNFPLILESPSPNQTSLYFCASHIYGGTGANVLTFGAGSRLTVL.

The V gene is TRBV6-6, the J gene TRBJ2-2; TRBD1 agrees at 8 bases. V dropped 2 bases and J dropped 4; count of bases not matched to a gene: 6. CDR1 and CDR2 from the germline V gene are MNHNY and SVGAGI (reference sequence). This CDR3 spans 16 amino acids. CDR3 protein: CASSYPQGVGTGELFF. For the CDR3, the DNA is TGTGCCAGCAGTTACCCACAGGGGGTAGGCACCGGGGAGCTGTTTTTT.

CDR3 loop: CSVLFRGPYEQYF. Written as DNA, the CDR3 is TGCAGCGTTCTGTTCAGAGGTCCCTACGAGCAGTACTTC. The chain carries TRBV29-1 and TRBJ2-7; D is ambiguous. Germline V gene sequence: CDR1 SQVTM, CDR2 ANQGSEA. V lost 5 bases to trimming and J lost 2 bases, with 13 bases between them. The CDR3 extends over 13 amino acids.

The CDR3 region has the DNA TGTGCCACCAGCAGAGTCGGCAGGGGGGGCAATCAGCCCCAGCATTTT. Protein product: CATSRVGRGGNQPQHF. The chain recombines TRBV15 with TRBJ1-5, with 7 bases matching TRBD1. Germline CDR1 reads LNHNV; CDR2 reads YYDKDF (reference sequence). After removal of 1 base from V and 2 bases from J, the junction contained 5 bases not matched to a gene. The CDR3 contains 16 residues.

This clone was seen a few times. V and J are TRBV6-5 and TRBJ2-7, with D maybe TRBD1 (7 bases). This CDR3 has 15 amino acids. Trimming took off 5 bases at V and 2 bases at J, with 16 bases between the two ends. The V gene's germline CDR1 is MNHEY and CDR2 SVGAGI. In DNA form, the CDR3 reads TGTGCCAGCAGTCCTCAGGGACAGCGGGCCTACGAGCAGTACTTC. Translation gives CASSPQGQRAYEQYF.